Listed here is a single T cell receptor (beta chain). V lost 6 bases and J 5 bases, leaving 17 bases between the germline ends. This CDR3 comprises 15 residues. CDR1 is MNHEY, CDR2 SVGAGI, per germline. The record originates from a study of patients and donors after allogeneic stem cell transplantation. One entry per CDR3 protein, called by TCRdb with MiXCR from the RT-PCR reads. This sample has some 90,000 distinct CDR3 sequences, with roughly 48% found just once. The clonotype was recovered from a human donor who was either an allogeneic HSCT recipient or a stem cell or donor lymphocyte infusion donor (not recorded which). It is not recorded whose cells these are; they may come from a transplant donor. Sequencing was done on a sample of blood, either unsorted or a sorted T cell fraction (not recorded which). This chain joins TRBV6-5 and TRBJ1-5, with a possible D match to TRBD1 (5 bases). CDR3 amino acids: CASSEGLGVYQPQHF. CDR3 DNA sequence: TGTGCCAGCAGCGAAGGGTTAGGGGTTTATCAGCCCCAGCATTTT.